Listed here are 16 T cell receptor beta chains from one sample, sequenced in a study of cytomegalovirus exposure and HLA in healthy donors. Use of 60 Vbeta and 13 Jbeta primers characterized the PCR. Here immunoSEQ multiplex PCR was the method, and the copy in TCRdb shows in-frame clones only, minus some. This table holds roughly 200,000 clones, 80% found once. Sequencing was carried out using PBMCs. Every receptor here comes from a man aged 35 to 55 in good health and CMV-seronegative.

A few counts support this clone. This chain connects TRBV15 to TRBJ2-3; D gene ambiguous. The V and J ends lost 0 bases and 5 bases respectively, with 6 bases between them. This CDR3 region has 13 residues. Germline lookup yields CDR1 LNHNV and CDR2 YYDKDF (reference sequence). CDR3 in amino acids: CATSRDPGDTQYF. The CDR3, as DNA: TGTGCCACCAGCAGAGATCCAGGAGATACGCAGTATTTT.

Notes on this clone: This sample also contains other DNA sequences that code for the same CDR3. The chain combines TRBV5-1 with TRBJ1-1; D call uncertain. The CDR3 runs to 14 residues. V was clipped by 0 bases and J by 2 bases, with 8 bases between them. CDR1 and CDR2 (germline): SGHRS, YFSETQ. CDR3 in DNA: TGCGCCAGCAGCTTGGACAGCTTAAACACTGAAGCTTTCTTT. This encodes CASSLDSLNTEAFF.

The V and J genes are TRBV19 and TRBJ2-7, with TRBD1 matching over 7 bases. The ends lost 6 bases at V and 0 bases at J; junction bases unmatched: 2. From germline, CDR1 is LNHDA and CDR2 SQIVND (reference sequence). The CDR3 is 13 amino acids. The DNA for the CDR3 is TGTGCCAGTAGACAGGGGAGCTCCTACGAGCAGTACTTC. Translated: CASRQGSSYEQYF.

This rearrangement joins TRBV10-1 to TRBJ2-7; D is perhaps TRBD2 (5 bases). V lost 3 bases, J lost 3 bases, and 18 bases lay in between. CDR1 is WNHNN and CDR2 is SYGVQD in the germline V gene (reference sequence). The CDR3 has 16 amino acids. The CDR3 here is CASSDLETIVNYEQYF. CDR3 nucleotide sequence: TGCGCCAGCAGTGATCTCGAGACTATCGTCAACTACGAGCAGTACTTC.

This clone was recorded a few times. The V and J genes are TRBV6-5 and TRBJ1-3; no definite D call. V shed 5 bases and J shed 1 base, with 12 bases lying between them. The CDR3 totals 15 residues. CDR1 and CDR2 (germline): MNHEY, SVGAGI. The DNA for the CDR3 is TGTGCCAGCAGTGCCGGGGATACTTCTGGAAACACCATATATTTT. It is translated as CASSAGDTSGNTIYF.

This chain connects TRBV6-5 to TRBJ2-3; TRBD1 agrees at 7 bases. The germline CDR1 and CDR2 sequences are MNHEY and SVGAGI. The CDR3 has 16 amino acids. V trimming: 0 bases; J trimming: 5 bases; junction bases outside the gene matches: 8. CDR3 loop: CASSYSRGGPRDTQYF. The CDR3 coding sequence is TGTGCCAGCAGTTACTCGAGAGGGGGCCCAAGAGATACGCAGTATTTT.

The chain recombines TRBV4-1 with TRBJ1-1, with D possibly TRBD1 on 5 matching bases. Germline lookup yields CDR1 MGHRA and CDR2 YSYEKL. V dropped 4 bases and J dropped 1 base, with 16 bases sitting between them. The CDR3 has 16 residues. The CDR3 nucleotides read TGCGCCAGCAGCCTCGGTCCCCAGGGTAGGAACACTGAAGCTTTCTTT. It specifies CASSLGPQGRNTEAFF.

The chain employs TRBV19 and TRBJ2-1; D is possibly TRBD2 (5 bases). The germline V and J ends were trimmed by 3 bases and 5 bases, with 14 bases remaining between them. CDR1 is LNHDA, CDR2 SQIVND, per germline (reference sequence). The CDR3 covers 15 residues. Here the CDR3 reads CASSIGLAQNNEQFF. The CDR3 DNA sequence: TGTGCCAGTAGTATCGGGCTAGCTCAAAACAATGAGCAGTTCTTC.

This clone appeared a few times. This chain connects TRBV7-2 to TRBJ2-7; D might be TRBD2 (6 bases). Germline values: CDR1 SGHTA, CDR2 FQGNSA. The CDR3 totals 15 residues. Trimming pared 5 bases from V and 2 bases from J, leaving 16 bases between. The CDR3 bases are TGTGCCAGCAGCCAAGCCGCTAGCGCTACCTACGAGCAGTACTTC. This codes for CASSQAASATYEQYF.

The V gene is TRBV6-4, the J gene TRBJ2-2, with 7 bases matching TRBD1. The V and J ends lost 6 bases and 8 bases, in that order; junction bases with no gene match: 6. CDR1 and CDR2 (germline): MRHNA, SNTAGT. The CDR3 is made up of 13 amino acids. CDR3 loop: CASSRQGEGELFF. The DNA for the CDR3 is TGTGCCAGCAGCCGACAGGGCGAGGGGGAGCTGTTTTTT.

The J gene is TRBJ2-3, the V gene TRBV30, with a possible D match to TRBD2 (6 bases). The CDR3 has 14 residues. Trimming left V 8 bases short and J 6 bases short, with 21 bases between. Germline-derived CDR1 and CDR2 are GTSNPN and SVGIG (reference sequence). The CDR3 loop reads CARAWRGRGDTQYF. As DNA, the CDR3 is TGTGCCCGGGCGTGGAGGGGCCGGGGGGATACGCAGTATTTT.

This clone appeared once. V is TRBV7-2 and J is TRBJ2-5, with D possibly TRBD2 on 5 matching bases. The J call may not be correct, given that the DNA end is closer to TRBJ2-7. The CDR3 covers 13 residues. The germline CDR1 and CDR2 sequences are SGHTA and FQGNSA. In DNA form, the CDR3 reads TGTGCCAGCAGCTTAGCGAGGGCGGACGAGCAGTACTTC. Amino acid sequence: CASSLARADEQYF.

The gene calls are TRBV5-1 and TRBJ2-5; D is possibly TRBD2 (7 bases). Trimming removed 3 bases from V and 4 bases from J, with 16 bases in between. Germline-derived CDR1 and CDR2 are SGHRS and YFSETQ. This CDR3 spans 15 amino acids. CDR3 sequence (DNA): TGCGCCAGCAGCTCGGAGGCGGGGGCGCCAGAGACCCAGTACTTC. This gives the protein CASSSEAGAPETQYF.

V usage is TRBV5-1 and J usage is TRBJ1-2; possibly TRBD1 for D (5 bases). The germline V gene encodes CDR1 SGHRS and CDR2 YFSETQ. Trimming took off 3 bases at V and 7 bases at J, with 10 bases between the two ends. The CDR3 runs to 12 residues. The CDR3 reads CASSSTRGGYTF. CDR3 nucleotides: TGCGCCAGCAGCTCCACAAGGGGTGGCTACACCTTC.

The V call is TRBV5-8, the J call TRBJ1-4; 7 bases are shared with TRBD1. Unmatched junction bases numbered 6, after V lost 3 bases and J lost 7 bases. Looked up from germline, CDR1 is SGHTS and CDR2 is YDEGEE. CDR3 size: 14 residues. For the CDR3, the DNA is TGTGCCAGCAGCTCGGGACAGTACTTTGAAAAACTGTTTTTT. Its translation: CASSSGQYFEKLFF.

The V and J genes are TRBV7-9 and TRBJ1-6, with a possible D match to TRBD1 (6 bases). The CDR3 loop spans 14 amino acids. Germline V gives CDR1 SEHNR, CDR2 FQNEAQ (reference sequence). The ends were cut back, 6 bases at V and 4 bases at J, with 10 bases in the middle. The CDR3 loop reads CASRLGHYNSPLHF. The DNA for the CDR3 is TGTGCCAGCAGACTGGGACATTATAATTCACCCCTCCACTTT.